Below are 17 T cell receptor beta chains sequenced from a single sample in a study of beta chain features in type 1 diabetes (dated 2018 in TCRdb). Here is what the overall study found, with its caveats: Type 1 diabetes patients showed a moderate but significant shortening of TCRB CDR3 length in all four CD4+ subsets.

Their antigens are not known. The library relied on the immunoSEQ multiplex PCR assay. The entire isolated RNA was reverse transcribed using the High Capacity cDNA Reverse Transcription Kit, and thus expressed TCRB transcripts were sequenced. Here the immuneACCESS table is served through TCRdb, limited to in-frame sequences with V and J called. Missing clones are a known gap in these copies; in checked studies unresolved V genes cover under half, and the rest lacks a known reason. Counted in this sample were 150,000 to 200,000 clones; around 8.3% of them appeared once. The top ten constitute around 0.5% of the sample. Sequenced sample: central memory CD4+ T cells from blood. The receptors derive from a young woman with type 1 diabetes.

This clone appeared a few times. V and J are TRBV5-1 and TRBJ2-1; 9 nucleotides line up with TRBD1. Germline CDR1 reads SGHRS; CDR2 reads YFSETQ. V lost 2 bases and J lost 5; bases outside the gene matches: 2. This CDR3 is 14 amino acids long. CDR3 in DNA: TGCGCCAGCAGCTTACAGGGGGCGGACAATGAGCAGTTCTTC. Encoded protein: CASSLQGADNEQFF.

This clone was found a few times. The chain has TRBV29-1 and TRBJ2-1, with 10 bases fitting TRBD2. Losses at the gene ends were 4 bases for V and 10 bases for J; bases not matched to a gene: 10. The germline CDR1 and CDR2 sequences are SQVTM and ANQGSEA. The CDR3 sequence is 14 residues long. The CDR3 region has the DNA TGCAGCGTTGTCGGAACTAGCGGGAAAACCGAGCAGTTCTTC. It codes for CSVVGTSGKTEQFF.

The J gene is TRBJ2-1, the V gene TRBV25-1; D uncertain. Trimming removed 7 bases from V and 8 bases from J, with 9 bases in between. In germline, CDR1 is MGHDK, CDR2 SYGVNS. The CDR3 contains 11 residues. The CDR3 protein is CASTAYDEQFF. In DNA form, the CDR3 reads TGTGCCAGCACCGCGTACGATGAGCAGTTCTTC.

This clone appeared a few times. The chain's CDR3 is CARDKRGGRTGELFF. As DNA, the CDR3 is TGTGCCAGAGATAAGCGGGGGGGCCGCACCGGGGAGCTGTTTTTT. The chain is built from TRBV7-9 and TRBJ2-2; TRBD2 agrees at 10 bases. V trimming: 9 bases; J trimming: 4 bases; junction bases outside the gene matches: 8. This CDR3 comprises 15 residues. In germline, CDR1 is SEHNR, CDR2 FQNEAQ (reference sequence).

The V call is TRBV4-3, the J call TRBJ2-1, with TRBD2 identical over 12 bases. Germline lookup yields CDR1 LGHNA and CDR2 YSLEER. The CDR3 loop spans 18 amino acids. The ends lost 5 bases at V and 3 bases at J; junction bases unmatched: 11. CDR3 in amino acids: CASSIQLAGGGNYNEQFF. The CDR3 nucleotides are TGCGCCAGCAGCATTCAACTAGCGGGGGGCGGCAACTACAATGAGCAGTTCTTC.

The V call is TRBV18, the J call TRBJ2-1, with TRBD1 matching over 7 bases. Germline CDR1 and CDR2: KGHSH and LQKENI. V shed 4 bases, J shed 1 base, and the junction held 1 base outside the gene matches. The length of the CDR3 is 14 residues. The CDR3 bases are TGTGCCAGCTCACGGACAGGATCCTACAATGAGCAGTTCTTC. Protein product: CASSRTGSYNEQFF.

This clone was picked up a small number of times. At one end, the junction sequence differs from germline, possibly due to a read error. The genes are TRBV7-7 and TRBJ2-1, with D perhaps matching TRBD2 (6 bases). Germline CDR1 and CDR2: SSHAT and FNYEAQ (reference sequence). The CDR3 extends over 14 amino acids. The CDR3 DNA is TGTGCTAGCAGCTTATCTAGCGTTAACAATGAGCAGTTCTTC. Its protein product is CASSLSSVNNEQFF.

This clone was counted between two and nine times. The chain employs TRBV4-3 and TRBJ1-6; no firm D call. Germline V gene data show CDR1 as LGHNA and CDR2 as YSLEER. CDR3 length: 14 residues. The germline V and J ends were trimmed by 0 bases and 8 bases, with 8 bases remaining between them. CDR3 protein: CASSQERRDSPLHF. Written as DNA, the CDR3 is TGCGCCAGCAGCCAAGAGAGGAGGGATTCACCCCTCCACTTT.

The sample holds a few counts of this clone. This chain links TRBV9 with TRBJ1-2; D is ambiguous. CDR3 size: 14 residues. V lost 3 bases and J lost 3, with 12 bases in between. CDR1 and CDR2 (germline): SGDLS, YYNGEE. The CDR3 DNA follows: TGTGCCAGCAGCGCACAAGACACCTACTATGGCTACACCTTC. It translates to CASSAQDTYYGYTF.

The CDR3 sequence is CASSPMDRRTQETQYF. The CDR3 DNA follows: TGTGCCAGCAGCCCAATGGACAGGAGGACCCAAGAGACCCAGTACTTC. V is TRBV9 and J is TRBJ2-5; 7 nucleotides agree with TRBD1. The CDR3 extends over 16 amino acids. Germline assignment: CDR1 SGDLS and CDR2 YYNGEE. V shed 4 bases, J shed 1 base, and the junction held 10 bases outside the gene matches.

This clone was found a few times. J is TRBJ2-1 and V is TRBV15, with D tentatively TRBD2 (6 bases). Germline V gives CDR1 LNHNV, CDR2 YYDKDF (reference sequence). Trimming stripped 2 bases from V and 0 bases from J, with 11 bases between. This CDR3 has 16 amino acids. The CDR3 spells CATSRTGGSSYNEQFF. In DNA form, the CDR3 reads TGTGCCACCAGCAGAACCGGGGGAAGCTCCTACAATGAGCAGTTCTTC.

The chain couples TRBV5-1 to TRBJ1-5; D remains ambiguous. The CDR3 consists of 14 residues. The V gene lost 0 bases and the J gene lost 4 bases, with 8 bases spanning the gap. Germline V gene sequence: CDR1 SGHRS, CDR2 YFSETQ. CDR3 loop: CASSLDNPNQPQHF. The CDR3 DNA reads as TGCGCCAGCAGCTTGGACAATCCGAATCAGCCCCAGCATTTT.

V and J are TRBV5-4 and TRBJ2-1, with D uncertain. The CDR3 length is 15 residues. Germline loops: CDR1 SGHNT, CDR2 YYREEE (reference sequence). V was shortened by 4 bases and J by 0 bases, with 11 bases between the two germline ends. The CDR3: CASSRLNPSYNEQFF. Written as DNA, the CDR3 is TGTGCCAGCAGCCGTCTAAATCCCTCCTACAATGAGCAGTTCTTC.

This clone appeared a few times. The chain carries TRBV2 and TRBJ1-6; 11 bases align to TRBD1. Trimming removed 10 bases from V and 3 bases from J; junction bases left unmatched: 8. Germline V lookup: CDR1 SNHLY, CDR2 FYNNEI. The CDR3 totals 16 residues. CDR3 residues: CATTAGTGGYNSPLHF. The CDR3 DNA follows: TGTGCCACCACAGCCGGGACAGGGGGCTATAATTCACCCCTCCACTTT.

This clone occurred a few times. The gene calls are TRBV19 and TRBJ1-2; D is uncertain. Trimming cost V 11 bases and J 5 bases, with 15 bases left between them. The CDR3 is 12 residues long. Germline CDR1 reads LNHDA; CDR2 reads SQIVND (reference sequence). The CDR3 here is CAVSGSTYGYTF. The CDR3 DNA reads TGTGCCGTCTCGGGTTCGACTTATGGCTACACCTTC.

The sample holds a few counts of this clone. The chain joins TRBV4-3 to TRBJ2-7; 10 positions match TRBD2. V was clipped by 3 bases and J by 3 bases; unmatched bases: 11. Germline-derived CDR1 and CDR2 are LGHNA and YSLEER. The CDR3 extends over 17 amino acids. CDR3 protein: CASSQSLASGSGYEQYF. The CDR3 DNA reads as TGCGCCAGCAGCCAGAGCTTGGCTAGCGGGAGTGGCTACGAGCAGTACTTC.

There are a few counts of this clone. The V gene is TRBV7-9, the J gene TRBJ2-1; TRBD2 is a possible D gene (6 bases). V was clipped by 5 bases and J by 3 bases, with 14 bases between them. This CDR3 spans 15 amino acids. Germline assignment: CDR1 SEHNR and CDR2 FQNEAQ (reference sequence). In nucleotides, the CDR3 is TGTGCCAGCAGCCCGCCGGGACTTATCTACAATGAGCAGTTCTTC. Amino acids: CASSPPGLIYNEQFF. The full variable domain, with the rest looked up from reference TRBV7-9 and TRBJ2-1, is DTGVSQNPRHKITKRGQNVTFRCDPISEHNRLYWYRQTLGQGPEFLTYFQNEAQLEKSRLLSDRFSAERPKGSFSTLEIQRTEQGDSAMYLCASSPPGLIYNEQFFGPGTRLTVL.